The 14 T cell receptor beta chains below were found in one sample sequenced in a study of cytomegalovirus exposure and HLA in healthy donors. The PCR was carried out with 60 Vbeta primers and 13 Jbeta primers. Produced via immunoSEQ multiplex PCR; TCRdb's table is partial and in-frame only. The sample contains around 180,000 clones, roughly 85% of which appear only once. Input material: PBMCs. These receptors were obtained from a woman in her thirties or forties in good health and CMV-seronegative.

This clone has a handful of counts. The rearrangement joins TRBV6-6 to TRBJ1-1; D ambiguous. The germline gives CDR1 MNHNY, CDR2 SVGAGI (reference sequence). This CDR3 is built from 12 residues. V dropped 4 bases and J dropped 6 bases, with 9 bases sitting between them. CDR3 amino acids: CASSSRFAEAFF. CDR3 DNA: TGTGCCAGCAGTTCCCGGTTTGCTGAAGCTTTCTTT.

The chain recombines TRBV19 with TRBJ1-3; no clear D gene. Germline-derived CDR1 and CDR2 are LNHDA and SQIVND (reference sequence). The CDR3 sequence is 13 residues long. Trimming cost V 7 bases and J 0 bases, with 7 bases left between them. The DNA for the CDR3 is TGTGCCAGTAAGCGCGACTCTGGAAACACCATATATTTT. Its translation: CASKRDSGNTIYF. Looking up the rest from reference TRBV19 and TRBJ1-3 gives the full variable domain: DGGITQSPKYLFRKEGQNVTLSCEQNLNHDAMYWYRQDPGQGLRLIYYSQIVNDFQKGDIAEGYSVSREKKESFPLTVTSAQKNPTAFYLCASKRDSGNTIYFGEGSWLTVV.

The V gene is TRBV6-1, the J gene TRBJ2-5; tentative D call: TRBD1 (5 bases). Looked up from germline, CDR1 is MNHNS and CDR2 is SASEGT. V lost 8 bases and J lost 4, with 17 bases in between. This CDR3 is 14 amino acids long. The CDR3 loop is CASLRAGILETQYF. For the CDR3, the DNA is TGTGCCAGCCTTAGGGCAGGGATTTTAGAGACCCAGTACTTC.

Written as DNA, the CDR3 is TGCGCCGTACAAAAGGACAGGGTTGGCACTGAAGCTTTCTTT. Its translation: CAVQKDRVGTEAFF. J is TRBJ1-1 and V is TRBV10-2; 8 bases map to TRBD1. Germline lookup yields CDR1 WSHSY and CDR2 SAAADI. The CDR3 has 14 residues. With 11 bases clipped from V and 4 bases from J, the junction kept 12 bases outside the gene matches.

This clone was found a few times. The chain recombines TRBV19 with TRBJ1-2, with 8 positions matching TRBD1. With 6 bases clipped from V and 8 bases from J, the junction kept 5 bases outside the gene matches. In germline, CDR1 is LNHDA, CDR2 SQIVND (reference sequence). The CDR3 contains 12 residues. The CDR3 DNA reads as TGTGCCAGTAGCGGACAGGGCTGGGGCTACACCTTC. Protein sequence: CASSGQGWGYTF. Looking up the rest from reference TRBV19 and TRBJ1-2 gives the full variable domain: DGGITQSPKYLFRKEGQNVTLSCEQNLNHDAMYWYRQDPGQGLRLIYYSQIVNDFQKGDIAEGYSVSREKKESFPLTVTSAQKNPTAFYLCASSGQGWGYTFGSGTRLTVV.

This clone was recorded a few times. CDR3 loop: CASSDRPWRDSNQPQHF. Written as DNA, the CDR3 is TGTGCCAGCAGTGACCGCCCTTGGCGGGACAGCAATCAGCCCCAGCATTTT. The gene calls are TRBV6-1 and TRBJ1-5, with D possibly TRBD1 on 5 matching bases. CDR1 and CDR2 (germline): MNHNS, SASEGT. The CDR3 runs 17 residues. V was pared by 3 bases and J by 1 base, with 16 bases between.

This sequence joins TRBV6-5 and TRBJ2-5, with TRBD1 identical over 7 bases. The CDR3 runs to 16 residues. Per the germline V gene, CDR1 is MNHEY and CDR2 is SVGAGI. The trim removed 4 bases at V and 0 bases at J, leaving 8 bases unmatched. The CDR3, as DNA: TGTGCCAGCAGTTCTTTCGGGACAGCGTACCAAGAGACCCAGTACTTC. It yields the protein CASSSFGTAYQETQYF.

V usage is TRBV5-8 and J usage is TRBJ2-5, with 10 positions matching TRBD1. The CDR3 consists of 17 residues. With 0 bases clipped from V and 4 bases from J, the junction kept 9 bases outside the gene matches. The germline CDR1 and CDR2 sequences are SGHTS and YDEGEE. The CDR3 here is CASSLVPGQGRGETQYF. The CDR3 DNA follows: TGTGCCAGCAGCTTGGTACCGGGACAGGGGAGGGGAGAGACCCAGTACTTC.

The rearrangement links TRBV15 to TRBJ1-2; D uncertain. In germline, CDR1 is LNHNV, CDR2 YYDKDF (reference sequence). V was shortened by 1 base and J by 7 bases, with 10 bases between the two germline ends. The CDR3 length is 13 residues. CDR3 in amino acids: CATSRVSVSGYTF. The DNA for the CDR3 is TGTGCCACCAGCAGAGTATCAGTCAGTGGCTACACCTTC. The variable domain in full, completed from reference TRBV15 and TRBJ1-2, reads DAMVIQNPRYQVTQFGKPVTLSCSQTLNHNVMYWYQQKSSQAPKLLFHYYDKDFNNEADTPDNFQSRRPNTSFCFLDIRSPGLGDTAMYLCATSRVSVSGYTFGSGTRLTVV.

This clone occurred a few times. The chain links TRBV30 to TRBJ1-1; 7 bases are shared with TRBD1. The CDR3 is made up of 11 amino acids. The V and J ends lost 0 bases and 12 bases, in that order; junction bases with no gene match: 4. Germline loops: CDR1 GTSNPN, CDR2 SVGIG (reference sequence). CDR3 nucleotide sequence: TGTGCCTGGAGTGTAAAGGACAGGCCTTTCTTT. Translation gives CAWSVKDRPFF.

The rearrangement links TRBV11-1 to TRBJ1-5; 10 bases fit TRBD1. Germline assignment: CDR1 SGHAT and CDR2 FQDESV (reference sequence). The CDR3 contains 16 residues. After removal of 5 bases from V and 6 bases from J, the junction contained 10 bases not matched to a gene. CDR3 sequence: CASSPQTTGGFQPQHF. DNA of the CDR3: TGTGCCAGCAGCCCTCAAACGACAGGGGGCTTTCAGCCCCAGCATTTT.

This clone was counted only a few times. CDR3 bases: TGCGCCAGCAGTCCCGCCGGGACAGCTAATGAAAAACTGTTTTTT. It translates to CASSPAGTANEKLFF. The chain carries TRBV5-1 and TRBJ1-4; TRBD1 matches 7 bases. The V and J ends lost 5 bases and 3 bases, in that order; junction bases with no gene match: 7. Germline lookup yields CDR1 SGHRS and CDR2 YFSETQ. This CDR3 is 15 amino acids long.

The sample holds a few counts of this clone. V and J are TRBV6-1 and TRBJ1-1; no reliable D call. V shed 7 bases and J shed 10 bases, with 13 bases lying between them. Germline V CDR1 and CDR2: MNHNS, SASEGT. CDR3 length: 11 residues. The CDR3 is CASTSVVAAFF. The CDR3 nucleotides are TGTGCCAGCACCAGCGTCGTGGCAGCTTTCTTT.

This clone was picked up a small number of times. The chain links TRBV5-5 to TRBJ1-1; the D is unclear. V was pared by 3 bases and J by 4 bases, with 13 bases between. The germline V gene has CDR1 SGHKS and CDR2 YYEKEE (reference sequence). The CDR3 extends over 14 amino acids. This CDR3 is CASSYSIPSTEAFF. CDR3 DNA: TGTGCCAGCAGCTACTCTATTCCGAGCACTGAAGCTTTCTTT.